Shown below are 15 T cell receptor beta chains from a single sample sequenced in a study of shared clonotypes between healthy human individuals. CD45RO-negative CD8 cells positively selected for CCR7 made up the naive population, which excluded terminally differentiated effector memory CD45RA+ cells. Using immunoSEQ multiplex PCR, the repertoire was profiled, and TCRdb retains in-frame clones only, with some absent. The sample shows 2 million to 2.5 million clones, under 95% of them seen only once. The sample comprised naive CD8+ T cells from PBMCs. The origin of the receptors is a man aged 18 to 35 in good health. Some clones in this sample may be carry-over from other donors' samples.

Details on this clone: In the same sample, other DNA sequences code for this CDR3. The V and J genes are TRBV5-6 and TRBJ2-7; 9 bases align to TRBD1. From germline, CDR1 is SGHDT and CDR2 YYEEEE. The CDR3 consists of 14 residues. J was trimmed by 2 bases and V by 3 bases; bases with no gene match: 3. The CDR3: CASSWGQGTYEQYF. CDR3 nucleotide sequence: TGTGCCAGCAGCTGGGGACAGGGCACCTACGAGCAGTACTTC.

The chain combines TRBV9 with TRBJ2-1; TRBD2 matches at 8 bases. CDR1 is SGDLS, CDR2 YYNGEE, per germline. The ends lost 4 bases at V and 8 bases at J; junction bases unmatched: 11. The CDR3 has 15 residues. The CDR3 coding sequence is TGTGCCAGCAGCCCCCAGCGGGAGCGCAGGGATGAGCAGTTCTTC. Its translation: CASSPQRERRDEQFF.

The chain couples TRBV27 to TRBJ1-1; D gene uncertain. CDR1 and CDR2 (germline): MNHEY, SMNVEV (reference sequence). The CDR3 consists of 16 residues. The ends were cut back, 1 base at V and 1 base at J, with 13 bases in the middle. CDR3 bases: TGTGCCAGCAGTTTATTAGGGTCGGTCGGGAACACTGAAGCTTTCTTT. Protein sequence: CASSLLGSVGNTEAFF.

The chain combines TRBV19 with TRBJ2-7; 7 positions match TRBD2. J lost 6 bases, V lost 1 base, and 6 bases had no gene match. The CDR3 spans 14 residues. Germline values: CDR1 LNHDA, CDR2 SQIVND (reference sequence). In DNA, the CDR3 is TGTGCCAGTAGTATAGTGGGCACGGGGGGCGAGCAGTACTTC. This gives the protein CASSIVGTGGEQYF.

This clone was detected only once. This same CDR3 is encoded by further DNA sequences in the sample. The V gene is TRBV28, the J gene TRBJ1-1, with D unresolved. The CDR3 runs 13 residues. V was pared by 2 bases and J by 0 bases, with 4 bases between. The V gene's germline CDR1 is MDHEN and CDR2 SYDVKM. The DNA of the CDR3 is TGTGCCAGCAGTTTAGATTTGAACACTGAAGCTTTCTTT. Amino acid sequence: CASSLDLNTEAFF.

This chain links TRBV7-3 with TRBJ2-7; 8 bases agree with TRBD1. V lost 4 bases, J lost 6 bases, and 5 bases stayed unmatched. Germline CDR1 is SGHTA and CDR2 is FQGTGA. The CDR3 is 13 amino acids. The CDR3 sequence is CASSSDRASEQYF. In DNA form, the CDR3 reads TGTGCCAGCAGCTCGGACAGGGCCAGCGAGCAGTACTTC. The variable domain in full, completed from reference TRBV7-3 and TRBJ2-7, reads GAGVSQTPSNKVTEKGKYVELRCDPISGHTALYWYRQSLGQGPEFLIYFQGTGAADDSGLPNDRFFAVRPEGSVSTLKIQRTERGDSAVYLCASSSDRASEQYFGPGTRLTVT.

This clone was seen once. J is TRBJ2-3 and V is TRBV6-1; 9 nucleotides align to TRBD1. The CDR3 spans 15 residues. Unmatched junction bases numbered 4, after V lost 6 bases and J lost 0 bases. Germline V CDR1 and CDR2: MNHNS, SASEGT. The CDR3 nucleotides read TGTGCCAGCAGGGACGACAGGGGGAGCACAGATACGCAGTATTTT. Protein sequence: CASRDDRGSTDTQYF.

The chain links TRBV4-2 to TRBJ1-1, with D uncertain. Trimming stripped 6 bases from V and 8 bases from J, with 16 bases between. The CDR3 is 13 residues long. Germline V gene lookup returns CDR1 LGHNA and CDR2 YNFKEQ. The DNA for the CDR3 is TGTGCCAGCAGTTATGGGCTGGGAGGGGAAGCTTTCTTT. Protein product: CASSYGLGGEAFF.

This chain joins TRBV4-1 and TRBJ1-1; D uncertain. The length of the CDR3 is 12 residues. Trimming removed 6 bases at V and 3 bases at J, with 8 bases between. CDR1 MGHRA and CDR2 YSYEKL come from the germline V gene. CDR3: CASSYGDTEAFF. The CDR3 bases are TGCGCCAGCAGTTATGGCGACACTGAAGCTTTCTTT.

About this clone: Other DNA sequences in the sample encode the same CDR3. V and J are TRBV27 and TRBJ2-1; tentative D call: TRBD1 (6 bases). The germline CDR1 and CDR2 sequences are MNHEY and SMNVEV (reference sequence). Trimming stripped 6 bases from V and 7 bases from J, with 13 bases between. The length of the CDR3 is 13 residues. CDR3 in amino acids: CASSPSRGNEQFF. CDR3 in DNA: TGTGCCAGCAGCCCCTCTAGGGGGAATGAGCAGTTCTTC.

V is TRBV7-3 and J is TRBJ2-7; weak D call: TRBD1 (5 bases). V was pared by 2 bases and J by 3 bases, with 14 bases between. Germline V gene data show CDR1 as SGHTA and CDR2 as FQGTGA. The CDR3 consists of 15 residues. In DNA form, the CDR3 reads TGTGCCAGCAGCTTAGGGGCCTTTGGTATCTACGAGCAGTACTTC. This encodes CASSLGAFGIYEQYF.

The rearrangement links TRBV4-1 to TRBJ2-1, with D perhaps matching TRBD2 (6 bases). The length of the CDR3 is 16 residues. Trimming took 1 base from V and 6 from J, leaving 16 bases between them. Germline CDR1 and CDR2: MGHRA and YSYEKL. The CDR3 is CASSQGRLAGSNEQFF. CDR3 nucleotide sequence: TGCGCCAGCAGCCAAGGGCGGCTGGCCGGGAGCAATGAGCAGTTCTTC.

The chain recombines TRBV28 with TRBJ2-7, with 7 nucleotides matching TRBD1. The CDR3 runs 14 residues. J gave up 3 bases and V 3 bases, and 5 bases lay outside the gene matches. Germline V gives CDR1 MDHEN, CDR2 SYDVKM. DNA for the CDR3: TGTGCCAGCAGTTTCAGGACAGGCCTCTACGAGCAGTACTTC. Translated, it gives CASSFRTGLYEQYF.

This clone was picked up one time. V gene TRBV30 combines with J gene TRBJ2-7; the D gene is possibly TRBD1 (6 bases). V was pared by 0 bases and J by 3 bases, with 9 bases between. Germline V CDR1 and CDR2: GTSNPN, SVGIG (reference sequence). This CDR3 contains 13 residues. The CDR3 spells CAWSVQGIYEQYF. For the CDR3, the DNA is TGTGCCTGGAGTGTACAGGGCATCTACGAGCAGTACTTC. Filled out from reference TRBV30 and TRBJ2-7, the complete variable domain reads SQTIHQWPATLVQPVGSPLSLECTVEGTSNPNLYWYRQAAGRGLQLLFYSVGIGQISSEVPQNLSASRPQDRQFILSSKKLLLSDSGFYLCAWSVQGIYEQYFGPGTRLTVT.

Regarding this clone: The same CDR3 arises from other DNA sequences in this sample as well. V is TRBV28 and J is TRBJ1-5; no clear D. The CDR3 spans 14 residues. V gave up 2 bases and J gave up 0 bases, with 5 bases separating them. The germline gives CDR1 MDHEN, CDR2 SYDVKM. The DNA of the CDR3 is TGTGCCAGCAGTTTAGTCGATAGCAATCAGCCCCAGCATTTT. It specifies CASSLVDSNQPQHF.